These 27 T cell receptor beta chains were sequenced from one sample in a study of identical twins. TCRdb redid the calling of the 5' RACE reads with MiXCR, one entry per CDR3 protein. The table lists fewer than 550,000 distinct CDR3 sequences, nearly 15% of them singletons. The sample was also reused in another study, on yellow fever vaccine responses in identical twins.

The specimen sequenced was CD4+ T cells sorted from blood. The source is a woman aged 18 to 35 in good health.

The table lists this clonotype with a few counts. V gene TRBV4-1 combines with J gene TRBJ2-1; D could derive from TRBD1 or TRBD2 (6 bases each). The V end lost 0 bases, the J end lost 0 bases, and 18 bases lay between the germline ends. Germline-derived CDR1 and CDR2 are MGHRA and YSYEKL. The CDR3 is 19 amino acids. DNA for the CDR3: TGCGCCAGCAGCCAAGAAGGGAAGGGGGGAATCCCCTCCTACAATGAGCAGTTCTTC. It is translated as CASSQEGKGGIPSYNEQFF.

This clonotype was detected a few times. The chain carries TRBV10-1 and TRBJ2-7; perhaps TRBD1 as D (6 bases). CDR3 length: 12 residues. V shed 5 bases and J shed 3 bases, with 8 bases lying between them. Per the germline V gene, CDR1 is WNHNN and CDR2 is SYGVQD (reference sequence). The CDR3 bases are TGCGCCAGCAGTAAAGGGGGCTACGAGCAGTACTTC. This sequence encodes CASSKGGYEQYF.

This clonotype appeared a few times. The chain is built from TRBV19 and TRBJ2-5; D may match TRBD1 or TRBD2 (5 bases each). The V gene lost 3 bases and the J gene lost 4 bases, with 9 bases spanning the gap. The CDR3 has 13 amino acids. Germline values: CDR1 LNHDA, CDR2 SQIVND (reference sequence). The CDR3 coding sequence is TGTGCCAGTAGTATGGGGGTCATAGAGACCCAGTACTTC. It yields the protein CASSMGVIETQYF.

This clonotype has a handful of counts. The rearrangement links TRBV20-1 to TRBJ2-5; D remains unclear. CDR1 and CDR2 from the germline V gene are DFQATT and SNEGSKA (reference sequence). The CDR3 sequence is 14 residues long. The V end was cut by 0 bases, the J end by 10 bases, with 18 bases between. CDR3 bases: TGCAGTGCTAGAGATCTGTGGGCCACCGTTGGCCAGTACTTC. This translates into CSARDLWATVGQYF.

The chain joins TRBV2 to TRBJ2-6, with a weak D call TRBD1 (5 bases). This CDR3 is built from 19 residues. The V gene's germline CDR1 is SNHLY and CDR2 FYNNEI. The V gene lost 10 bases and the J gene lost 2 bases, with 27 bases spanning the gap. CDR3 protein: CATRSSEGVGFTGANVLTF. DNA for the CDR3: TGTGCCACCAGATCGAGCGAAGGGGTAGGCTTTACTGGGGCCAACGTCCTGACTTTC.

This clonotype was recorded many times. CDR3 protein: CSARGRGGTEAFF. For the CDR3, the DNA is TGCAGTGCTAGGGGGCGCGGGGGCACTGAAGCTTTCTTT. This rearrangement joins TRBV20-1 to TRBJ1-1, with D possibly matching TRBD1 (5 bases). The CDR3 length is 13 residues. Germline CDR1 and CDR2: DFQATT and SNEGSKA (reference sequence). Trimming shortened V by 3 bases and J by 4 bases, and 12 bases separated the two germline ends.

J is TRBJ2-5 and V is TRBV4-1; D unresolved. Germline CDR1 and CDR2: MGHRA and YSYEKL. The CDR3 contains 14 residues. V lost 0 bases, J lost 2 bases, and 7 bases lay in between. For the CDR3, the DNA is TGCGCCAGCAGCCAAGACGGATTTCAAGAGACCCAGTACTTC. Its translation: CASSQDGFQETQYF.

The V and J genes are TRBV20-1 and TRBJ2-1; D unresolved. Germline V gives CDR1 DFQATT, CDR2 SNEGSKA (reference sequence). The V and J ends lost 6 bases and 4 bases respectively, with 7 bases between them. The CDR3 consists of 11 residues. This CDR3 reads CSASEYNEQFF. The DNA of the CDR3 is TGCAGTGCGAGCGAATACAATGAGCAGTTCTTC.

J is TRBJ1-5 and V is TRBV6-4; D is unresolved. The CDR3 consists of 15 residues. The V gene lost 8 bases and the J gene lost 0 bases, with 14 bases spanning the gap. Germline V gene lookup returns CDR1 MRHNA and CDR2 SNTAGT. In DNA, the CDR3 is TGTGCCAGCGGTCCCCGGCGTATTAGCAATCAGCCCCAGCATTTT. Its translation is CASGPRRISNQPQHF.

The CDR3 nucleotides read TGTGCCAGCAGCCCAATCGAGAGGGGGCGGAGCGGGGAGCTGTTTTTT. It translates to CASSPIERGRSGELFF. The chain has TRBV14 and TRBJ2-2; the match to TRBD1 covers 7 bases. This CDR3 has 16 residues. V gave up 4 bases and J gave up 7 bases; unmatched junction bases: 12. Germline V CDR1 and CDR2: SGHDN, FVKESK.

This clonotype was counted between two and nine times. The genes are TRBV28 and TRBJ2-1; 11 positions match TRBD2. V dropped 6 bases and J dropped 0; count of bases not matched to a gene: 19. The CDR3 has 21 amino acids. In germline, CDR1 is MDHEN, CDR2 SYDVKM. The CDR3 sequence is CASRTGGTSGRFMSSYNEQFF. CDR3 in DNA: TGTGCCAGCAGGACGGGGGGGACTAGCGGTAGGTTCATGAGCTCCTACAATGAGCAGTTCTTC.

This clonotype was recorded a few times. This chain uses TRBV19 with TRBJ1-5; 7 bases match TRBD1. The trim removed 5 bases at V and 4 bases at J, leaving 5 bases unmatched. In germline, CDR1 is LNHDA, CDR2 SQIVND (reference sequence). The CDR3 is 14 residues long. The CDR3 nucleotides are TGTGCCAGTAGTGGCCCGACAGGGAATCAGCCCCAGCATTTT. This sequence encodes CASSGPTGNQPQHF.

The chain combines TRBV10-3 with TRBJ2-1; 8 positions match TRBD2. After removal of 10 bases from V and 0 bases from J, the junction contained 14 bases not matched to a gene. The CDR3 extends over 17 amino acids. The germline V gene has CDR1 ENHRY and CDR2 SYGVKD. Here the CDR3 reads CATWLGLASGSYNEQFF. DNA for the CDR3: TGTGCCACCTGGCTAGGACTAGCCTCGGGCTCCTACAATGAGCAGTTCTTC.

The chain links TRBV4-1 to TRBJ1-1; D is perhaps TRBD1 (5 bases). This CDR3 comprises 14 residues. Germline V CDR1 and CDR2: MGHRA, YSYEKL. V was clipped by 4 bases and J by 1 base, with 10 bases between them. The CDR3 loop is CASSLEDRNTEAFF. CDR3 bases: TGCGCCAGCAGCCTGGAAGACAGGAACACTGAAGCTTTCTTT.

This chain joins TRBV2 and TRBJ2-1, with 8 positions matching TRBD1. The CDR3 totals 14 residues. The ends lost 7 bases at V and 7 bases at J; junction bases unmatched: 9. Germline V gives CDR1 SNHLY, CDR2 FYNNEI. The CDR3, as DNA: TGTGCCAGCATGGTCCAGGGGGCTTATAATGAGCAGTTCTTC. Protein product: CASMVQGAYNEQFF.

This clonotype has only a few counts. This chain's CDR3 is CASTAGMEVYGYTF. For the CDR3, the DNA is TGTGCCAGTACGGCAGGGATGGAGGTCTATGGCTACACCTTC. The V and J genes are TRBV19 and TRBJ1-2; a possible D gene is TRBD1 (5 bases). Germline V gives CDR1 LNHDA, CDR2 SQIVND (reference sequence). The CDR3 extends over 14 amino acids. V lost 7 bases, J lost 4 bases, and 16 bases lay in between. Using reference TRBV19 and TRBJ1-2 for the parts outside the CDR3, the full variable domain is DGGITQSPKYLFRKEGQNVTLSCEQNLNHDAMYWYRQDPGQGLRLIYYSQIVNDFQKGDIAEGYSVSREKKESFPLTVTSAQKNPTAFYLCASTAGMEVYGYTFGSGTRLTVV.

This clonotype was picked up a small number of times. The chain's CDR3 is CASSEGRRHTGELFF. In nucleotides, the CDR3 is TGTGCCAGCAGTGAGGGCCGGAGACACACCGGGGAGCTGTTTTTT. V usage is TRBV7-8 and J usage is TRBJ2-2; possibly TRBD2 for D (5 bases). The ends were cut back, 6 bases at V and 3 bases at J, with 14 bases in the middle. Germline loops: CDR1 SGHVS, CDR2 FQNEAQ. The CDR3 runs 15 residues.

In this sample, this clonotype turned up a few times. This sequence joins TRBV27 and TRBJ2-5; 10 bases are a match to TRBD1. The germline CDR1 and CDR2 sequences are MNHEY and SMNVEV (reference sequence). V lost 3 bases to trimming and J lost 6 bases; unmatched junction nucleotides: 13. The CDR3 covers 17 residues. The CDR3 DNA reads TGTGCCAGCAGTTTTTCCCAGACAGGGGGCGCGGGCCAGACCCAGTACTTC. It specifies CASSFSQTGGAGQTQYF.

V and J are TRBV29-1 and TRBJ1-1; TRBD1 matches at 11 bases. This CDR3 spans 13 amino acids. The germline V gene encodes CDR1 SQVTM and CDR2 ANQGSEA. Germline trimming cut 4 bases from V and 5 bases from J; bases unmatched to any gene: 3. In DNA, the CDR3 is TGCAGCGTTGTTCGGGACAGGGGGACTGAAGCTTTCTTT. The encoded protein is CSVVRDRGTEAFF.

The gene calls are TRBV20-1 and TRBJ2-2; 7 nucleotides agree with TRBD1. V was pared by 5 bases and J by 3 bases, with 9 bases of the junction left unmatched. The CDR3 has 15 residues. In germline, CDR1 is DFQATT, CDR2 SNEGSKA (reference sequence). This CDR3 reads CSAASPGQHTGELFF. For the CDR3, the DNA is TGCAGTGCTGCAAGCCCGGGACAGCACACCGGGGAGCTGTTTTTT.

The rearrangement links TRBV24-1 to TRBJ2-1, with D perhaps TRBD1 or TRBD2 (5 bases each). The V and J ends lost 3 bases and 2 bases respectively, with 13 bases between them. CDR1 and CDR2 (germline): KGHDR, SFDVKD. This CDR3 has 16 residues. The DNA of the CDR3 is TGTGCCACCAGTGATCGGGACGGAAAAACCTACAATGAGCAGTTCTTC. Translation gives CATSDRDGKTYNEQFF.

The chain combines TRBV5-1 with TRBJ1-1; no definite D call. V was cut by 1 base and J by 11 bases, with 9 bases left in between. This CDR3 comprises 11 residues. In germline, CDR1 is SGHRS, CDR2 YFSETQ. The CDR3 region is CASSLPPGAFF. The CDR3 nucleotides read TGCGCCAGCAGCTTGCCTCCCGGGGCTTTCTTT. The variable domain in full, with the rest retrieved from reference TRBV5-1 and TRBJ1-1, is KAGVTQTPRYLIKTRGQQVTLSCSPISGHRSVSWYQQTPGQGLQFLFEYFSETQRNKGNFPGRFSGRQFSNSRSEMNVSTLELGDSALYLCASSLPPGAFFGQGTRLTVV.

This rearrangement joins TRBV6-5 to TRBJ2-2; possibly TRBD1 for D (5 bases). V lost 4 bases to trimming and J lost 0 bases, with 9 bases between them. The CDR3 covers 15 residues. CDR1 and CDR2 from the germline V gene are MNHEY and SVGAGI. The CDR3 sequence is CASSWGSANTGELFF. The CDR3 region has the DNA TGTGCCAGCAGTTGGGGCAGCGCGAACACCGGGGAGCTGTTTTTT.

The rearrangement links TRBV7-9 to TRBJ1-2; maybe TRBD1 (5 bases). With 0 bases removed from V and 8 bases from J, the gap between germline ends came to 10 bases. The CDR3 totals 13 residues. Germline lookup yields CDR1 SEHNR and CDR2 FQNEAQ (reference sequence). Here the CDR3 DNA reads TGTGCCAGCAGCTTAGCGCTAGGGGACGGCTACACCTTC. Translated, it gives CASSLALGDGYTF.

This clonotype was counted between two and nine times. The chain employs TRBV5-5 and TRBJ2-3, with 10 bases lining up with TRBD2. CDR1 is SGHKS, CDR2 YYEKEE, per germline (reference sequence). CDR3 length equals 18 residues. J was trimmed by 2 bases and V by 0 bases; bases with no gene match: 9. The CDR3, as DNA: TGTGCCAGCAGCTTGGTGGCTAGCGGGAGTGTCTACACAGATACGCAGTATTTT. Translating gives CASSLVASGSVYTDTQYF.

The chain has TRBV29-1 and TRBJ2-1; no definite D call. From germline, CDR1 is SQVTM and CDR2 ANQGSEA. V dropped 7 bases and J dropped 9 bases, with 16 bases sitting between them. This CDR3 comprises 12 residues. CDR3 DNA: TGCAGCGCCCTGAAGGGAAACCGTGAGCAGTTCTTC. Encoded protein: CSALKGNREQFF.

This clonotype was seen repeatedly, ten times or more. The chain joins TRBV28 to TRBJ1-5; TRBD1 aligns across 7 bases. J was trimmed by 10 bases and V by 7 bases; bases with no gene match: 13. The germline CDR1 and CDR2 sequences are MDHEN and SYDVKM. The CDR3 consists of 14 residues. The CDR3, as DNA: TGTGCCAGCAATCAACTCCAGGGGACAGCACCCCAGCATTTT. Encoded protein: CASNQLQGTAPQHF.